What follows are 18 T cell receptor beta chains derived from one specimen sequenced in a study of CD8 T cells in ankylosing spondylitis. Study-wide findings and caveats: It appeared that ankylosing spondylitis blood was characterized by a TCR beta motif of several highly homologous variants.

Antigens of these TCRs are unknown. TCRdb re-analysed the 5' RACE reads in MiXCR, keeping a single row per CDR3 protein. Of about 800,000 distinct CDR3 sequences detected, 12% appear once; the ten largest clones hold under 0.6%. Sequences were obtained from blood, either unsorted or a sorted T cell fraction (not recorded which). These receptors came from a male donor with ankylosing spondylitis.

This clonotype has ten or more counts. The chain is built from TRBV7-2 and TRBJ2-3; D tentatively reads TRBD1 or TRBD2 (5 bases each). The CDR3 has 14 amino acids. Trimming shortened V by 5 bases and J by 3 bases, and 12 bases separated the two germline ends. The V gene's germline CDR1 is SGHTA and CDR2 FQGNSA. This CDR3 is CASSPDWGTDTQYF. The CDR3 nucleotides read TGTGCCAGCAGCCCAGACTGGGGGACAGATACGCAGTATTTT.

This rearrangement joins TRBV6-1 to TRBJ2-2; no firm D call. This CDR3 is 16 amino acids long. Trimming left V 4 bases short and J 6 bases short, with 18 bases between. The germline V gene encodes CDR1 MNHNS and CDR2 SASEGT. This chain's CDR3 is CASSGGLGNKAGELFF. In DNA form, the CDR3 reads TGTGCCAGCAGTGGGGGTCTCGGAAATAAGGCCGGGGAGCTGTTTTTT.

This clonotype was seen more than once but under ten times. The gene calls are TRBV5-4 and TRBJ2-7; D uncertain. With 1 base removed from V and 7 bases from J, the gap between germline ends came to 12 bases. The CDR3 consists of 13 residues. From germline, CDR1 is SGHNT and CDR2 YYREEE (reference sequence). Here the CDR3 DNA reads TGTGCCAGCAGCTTGAATAGGGCGTGGGAGCAGTACTTC. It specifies CASSLNRAWEQYF.

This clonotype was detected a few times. CDR3 DNA sequence: TGTGCCAGCACAACGTTCGGGGTTCAGCCCCAGCATTTT. This translates into CASTTFGVQPQHF. The rearrangement uses TRBV28 and TRBJ1-5, with D unclear. This CDR3 contains 13 residues. Trimming removed 7 bases from V and 6 bases from J, with 13 bases in between. CDR1 MDHEN and CDR2 SYDVKM come from the germline V gene.

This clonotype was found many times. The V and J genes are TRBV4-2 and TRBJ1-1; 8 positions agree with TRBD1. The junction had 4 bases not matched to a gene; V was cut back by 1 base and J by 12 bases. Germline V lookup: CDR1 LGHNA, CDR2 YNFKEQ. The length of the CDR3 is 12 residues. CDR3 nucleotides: TGTGCCAGCAGCCAAGCAGGGGGCAGGACTTTCTTT. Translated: CASSQAGGRTFF.

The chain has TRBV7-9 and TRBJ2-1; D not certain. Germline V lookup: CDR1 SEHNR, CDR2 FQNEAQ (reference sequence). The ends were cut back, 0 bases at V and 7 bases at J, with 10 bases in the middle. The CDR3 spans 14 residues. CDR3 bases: TGTGCCAGCAGCTTAGCTCTCCCGGTGAATGAGCAGTTCTTC. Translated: CASSLALPVNEQFF.

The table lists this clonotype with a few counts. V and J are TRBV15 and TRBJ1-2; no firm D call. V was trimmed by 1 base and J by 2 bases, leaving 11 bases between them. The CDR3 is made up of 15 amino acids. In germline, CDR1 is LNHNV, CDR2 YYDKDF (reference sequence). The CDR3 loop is CATSRGAGSNYGYTF. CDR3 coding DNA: TGTGCCACCAGCAGAGGAGCGGGATCCAACTATGGCTACACCTTC.

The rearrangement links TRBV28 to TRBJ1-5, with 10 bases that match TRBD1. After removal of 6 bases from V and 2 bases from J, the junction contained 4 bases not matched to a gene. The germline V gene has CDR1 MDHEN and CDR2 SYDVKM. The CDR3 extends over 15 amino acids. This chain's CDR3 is CASRDRGRGNQPQHF. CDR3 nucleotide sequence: TGTGCCAGCAGAGACAGGGGGCGAGGCAATCAGCCCCAGCATTTT. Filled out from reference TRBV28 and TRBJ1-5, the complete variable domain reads DVKVTQSSRYLVKRTGEKVFLECVQDMDHENMFWYRQDPGLGLRLIYFSYDVKMKEKGDIPEGYSVSREKKERFSLILESASTNQTSMYLCASRDRGRGNQPQHFGDGTRLSIL.

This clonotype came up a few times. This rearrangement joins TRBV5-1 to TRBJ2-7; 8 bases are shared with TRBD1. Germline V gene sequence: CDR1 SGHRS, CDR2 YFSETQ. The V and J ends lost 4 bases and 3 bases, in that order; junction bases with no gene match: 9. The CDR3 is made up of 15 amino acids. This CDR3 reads CASSPELDRDYEQYF. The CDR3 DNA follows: TGCGCCAGCAGCCCGGAATTGGACAGGGACTACGAGCAGTACTTC. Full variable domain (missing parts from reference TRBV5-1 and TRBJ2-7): KAGVTQTPRYLIKTRGQQVTLSCSPISGHRSVSWYQQTPGQGLQFLFEYFSETQRNKGNFPGRFSGRQFSNSRSEMNVSTLELGDSALYLCASSPELDRDYEQYFGPGTRLTVT.

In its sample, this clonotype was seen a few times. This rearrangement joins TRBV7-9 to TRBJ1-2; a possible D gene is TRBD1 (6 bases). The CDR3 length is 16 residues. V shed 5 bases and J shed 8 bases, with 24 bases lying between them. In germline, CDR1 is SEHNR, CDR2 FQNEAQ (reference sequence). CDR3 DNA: TGTGCCAGCAGCCCTCCCGGGGGGGCCCGACCCCGGGGCTACACCTTC. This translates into CASSPPGGARPRGYTF. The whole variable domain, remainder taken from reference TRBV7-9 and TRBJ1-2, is DTGVSQNPRHKITKRGQNVTFRCDPISEHNRLYWYRQTLGQGPEFLTYFQNEAQLEKSRLLSDRFSAERPKGSFSTLEIQRTEQGDSAMYLCASSPPGGARPRGYTFGSGTRLTVV.

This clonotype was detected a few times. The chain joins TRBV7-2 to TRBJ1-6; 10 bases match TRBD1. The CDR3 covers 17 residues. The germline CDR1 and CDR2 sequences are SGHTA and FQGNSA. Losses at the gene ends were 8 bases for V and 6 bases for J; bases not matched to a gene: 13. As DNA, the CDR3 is TGTGCCAGCGTCCCGGGACAGGGGCGGAGTAGTAATTCACCCCTCCACTTT. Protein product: CASVPGQGRSSNSPLHF.

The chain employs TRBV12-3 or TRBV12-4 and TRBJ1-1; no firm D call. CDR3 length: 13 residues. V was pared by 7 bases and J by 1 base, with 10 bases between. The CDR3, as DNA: TGTGCCAGCACCCAGACCGAGAACACTGAAGCTTTCTTT. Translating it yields CASTQTENTEAFF.

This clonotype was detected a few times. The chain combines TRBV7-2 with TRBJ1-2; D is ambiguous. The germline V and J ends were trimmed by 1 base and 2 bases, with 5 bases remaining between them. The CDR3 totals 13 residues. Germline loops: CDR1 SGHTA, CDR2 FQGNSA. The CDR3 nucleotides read TGTGCCAGCAGCTTAGGAATGAACTATGGCTACACCTTC. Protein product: CASSLGMNYGYTF.

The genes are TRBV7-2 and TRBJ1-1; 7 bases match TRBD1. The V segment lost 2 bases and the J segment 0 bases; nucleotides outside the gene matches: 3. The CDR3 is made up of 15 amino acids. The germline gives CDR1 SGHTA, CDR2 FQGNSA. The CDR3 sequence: CASSLQGGLNTEAFF. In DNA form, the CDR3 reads TGTGCCAGCAGCTTACAAGGGGGCTTGAACACTGAAGCTTTCTTT.

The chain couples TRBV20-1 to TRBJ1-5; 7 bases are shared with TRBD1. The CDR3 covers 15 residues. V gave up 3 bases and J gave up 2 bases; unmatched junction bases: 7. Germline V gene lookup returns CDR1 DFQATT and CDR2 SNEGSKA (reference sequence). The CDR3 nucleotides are TGCAGTGCTAGCCGGACAGGTTGGGGCAATCAGCCCCAGCATTTT. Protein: CSASRTGWGNQPQHF.

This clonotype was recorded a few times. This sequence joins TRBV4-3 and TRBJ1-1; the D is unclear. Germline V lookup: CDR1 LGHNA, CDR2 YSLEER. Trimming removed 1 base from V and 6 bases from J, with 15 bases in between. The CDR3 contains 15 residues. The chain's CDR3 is CASSQVYEGPPEAFF. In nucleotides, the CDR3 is TGCGCCAGCAGCCAAGTATATGAGGGCCCCCCTGAAGCTTTCTTT.

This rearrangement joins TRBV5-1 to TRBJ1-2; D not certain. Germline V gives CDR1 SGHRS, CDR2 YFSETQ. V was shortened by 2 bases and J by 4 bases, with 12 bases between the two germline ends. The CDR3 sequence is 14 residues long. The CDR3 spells CASSFTGPLYGYTF. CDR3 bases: TGCGCCAGCAGCTTCACCGGGCCACTCTATGGCTACACCTTC.

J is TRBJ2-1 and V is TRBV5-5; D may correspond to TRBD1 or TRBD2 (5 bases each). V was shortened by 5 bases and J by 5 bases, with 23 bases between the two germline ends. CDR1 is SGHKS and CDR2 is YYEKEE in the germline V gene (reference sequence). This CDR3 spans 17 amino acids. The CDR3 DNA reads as TGTGCCAGCAGGCCGGGAAGCGGAGTAGGGACCCACAATGAGCAGTTCTTC. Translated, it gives CASRPGSGVGTHNEQFF. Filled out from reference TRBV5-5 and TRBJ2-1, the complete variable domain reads DAGVTQSPTHLIKTRGQQVTLRCSPISGHKSVSWYQQVLGQGPQFIFQYYEKEERGRGNFPDRFSARQFPNYSSELNVNALLLGDSALYLCASRPGSGVGTHNEQFFGPGTRLTVL.